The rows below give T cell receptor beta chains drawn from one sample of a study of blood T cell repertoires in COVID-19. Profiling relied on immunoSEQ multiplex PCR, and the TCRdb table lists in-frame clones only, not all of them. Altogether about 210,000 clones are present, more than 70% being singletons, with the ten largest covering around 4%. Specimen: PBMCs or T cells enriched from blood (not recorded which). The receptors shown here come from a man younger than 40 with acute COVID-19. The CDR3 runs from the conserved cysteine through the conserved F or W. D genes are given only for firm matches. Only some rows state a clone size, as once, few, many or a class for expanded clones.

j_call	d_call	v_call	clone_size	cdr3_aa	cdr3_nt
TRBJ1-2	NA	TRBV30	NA	CAWSVTGVTHGYTF	TGTGCCTGGAGTGTTACCGGGGTCACCCATGGCTACACCTTC
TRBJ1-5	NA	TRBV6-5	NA	CASSRTNSNQPQHF	TGTGCCAGCAGTCGAACTAATAGCAATCAGCCCCAGCATTTT
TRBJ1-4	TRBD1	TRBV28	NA	CASSQGGSGEKLFF	TGTGCCAGCAGCCAAGGGGGCTCGGGTGAAAAACTGTTTTTT
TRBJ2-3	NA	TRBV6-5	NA	CATRTGTDTQYF	TGTGCCACCCGAACAGGCACAGATACGCAGTATTTT
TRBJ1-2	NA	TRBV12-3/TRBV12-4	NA	CASSLSGGYTF	TGTGCCAGCAGTTTGAGTGGTGGCTACACCTTC
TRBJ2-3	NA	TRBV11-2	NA	CASSLGASTDTQYF	TGTGCCAGCAGCTTAGGGGCCAGCACAGATACGCAGTATTTT
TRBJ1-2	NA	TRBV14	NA	CASSQARGHYGYTF	TGTGCCAGCAGCCAAGCGCGGGGCCACTATGGCTACACCTTC
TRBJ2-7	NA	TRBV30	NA	CAWSVSGSARHTYEQYF	TGTGCCTGGAGTGTCTCCGGGTCTGCACGGCATACCTACGAGCAGTACTTC
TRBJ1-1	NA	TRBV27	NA	CASSSRAMRNTEAFF	TGTGCCAGCAGTTCCAGGGCGATGAGGAACACTGAAGCTTTCTTT
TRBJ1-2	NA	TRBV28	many	CASRTPGGTF	TGTGCCAGCAGGACTCCGGGCGGGACCTTC
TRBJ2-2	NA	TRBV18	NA	CASSPPAAGTGELFF	TGTGCCAGCTCACCACCGGCCGCAGGGACCGGGGAGCTGTTTTTT
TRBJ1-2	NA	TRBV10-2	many	CASSPEDYGYTF	TGCGCCAGCAGCCCCGAGGACTATGGCTACACCTTC
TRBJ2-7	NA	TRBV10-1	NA	CASSESNQVLRQYF	TGCGCCAGCAGTGAGTCGAACCAGGTTCTACGGCAGTACTTC
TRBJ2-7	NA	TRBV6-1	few	CASSEALEGAGEQYF	TGTGCCAGCAGTGAAGCGCTGGAGGGGGCGGGGGAGCAGTACTTC
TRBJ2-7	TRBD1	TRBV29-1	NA	CSVETGVGYEQYF	TGCAGCGTTGAGACAGGGGTCGGGTACGAGCAGTACTTC
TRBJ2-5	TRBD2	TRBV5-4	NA	CASRSAGGRGETQYF	TGTGCCAGCCGCTCGGCGGGGGGGCGTGGGGAGACCCAGTACTTC
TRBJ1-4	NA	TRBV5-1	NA	CASSRSPDRSEKLFF	TGCGCCAGCAGCAGATCTCCTGACAGATCTGAAAAACTGTTTTTT
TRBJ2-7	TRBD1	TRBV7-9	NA	CASRRDGTGVDEQYF	TGTGCCAGCAGGCGAGACGGGACAGGGGTTGACGAGCAGTACTTC
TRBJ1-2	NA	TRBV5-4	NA	CASSLPPQNYGYTF	TGTGCCAGCAGCTTGCCCCCCCAAAACTATGGCTACACCTTC
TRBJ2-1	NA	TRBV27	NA	CASSFGTIPNEQFF	TGTGCCAGCAGTTTCGGGACAATCCCCAATGAGCAGTTCTTC
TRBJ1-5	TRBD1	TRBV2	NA	CASSPADRGVQPQHF	TGTGCCAGCAGTCCAGCTGACAGGGGAGTTCAGCCCCAGCATTTT
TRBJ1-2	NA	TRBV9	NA	CASSVGRANYGYTF	TGTGCCAGCAGCGTAGGCAGGGCTAACTATGGCTACACCTTC
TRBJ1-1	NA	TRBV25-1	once	CASENLVDNTEAFF	TGTGCCAGCGAAAACTTGGTCGATAACACTGAAGCTTTCTTT
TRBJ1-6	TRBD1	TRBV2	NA	CASTLDRAVDSPLHF	TGTGCCAGCACCTTGGACAGGGCGGTGGATTCACCCCTCCACTTT
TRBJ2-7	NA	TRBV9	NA	CASSVIPGTDEQYF	TGTGCCAGCAGCGTAATCCCGGGAACAGACGAGCAGTACTTC
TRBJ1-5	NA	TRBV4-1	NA	CASSQRDYNQPQHF	TGCGCCAGCAGCCAACGAGATTACAATCAGCCCCAGCATTTT
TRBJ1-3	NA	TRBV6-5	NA	CASTSEPSGNTIYF	TGTGCCAGCACGTCGGAGCCTTCTGGAAACACCATATATTTT
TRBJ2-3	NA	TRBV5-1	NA	CASSTSLTDTQYF	TGCGCCAGCAGCACATCCCTTACAGATACGCAGTATTTT
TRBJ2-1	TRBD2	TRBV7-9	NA	CASRRESGGPGEQFF	TGTGCCAGCCGACGGGAAAGCGGGGGCCCTGGTGAGCAGTTCTTC
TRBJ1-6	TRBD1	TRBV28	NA	CASSLNIRTGENSPLHF	TGTGCCAGCAGTTTAAATATAAGGACAGGGGAGAATTCACCCCTCCACTTT
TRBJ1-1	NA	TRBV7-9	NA	CASSLAGLNAEAFF	TGTGCCAGCAGCTTGGCGGGTCTTAACGCTGAAGCTTTCTTT
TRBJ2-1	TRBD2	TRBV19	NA	CASQGLSGGLDNEQFF	TGTGCCAGTCAAGGACTGAGCGGGGGGCTCGACAATGAGCAGTTCTTC
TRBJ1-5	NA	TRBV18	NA	CASSPPGQDSNQPQHF	TGTGCCAGCTCACCACCGGGCCAGGATAGCAATCAGCCCCAGCATTTT
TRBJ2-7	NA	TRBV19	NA	CASSTTGSFYEQYF	TGTGCCAGTAGTACAACAGGATCGTTCTACGAGCAGTACTTC
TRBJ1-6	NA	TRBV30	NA	CAWSVDHRDSPLHF	TGTGCCTGGAGTGTGGACCACAGGGACTCACCCCTCCACTTT
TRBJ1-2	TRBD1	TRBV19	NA	CASSSGQSHGYTF	TGTGCCAGTAGTTCGGGACAGAGTCATGGCTACACCTTC
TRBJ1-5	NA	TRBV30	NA	CAWSVGAGERQPQHF	TGTGCCTGGAGCGTCGGGGCGGGGGAGCGACAGCCCCAGCATTTT
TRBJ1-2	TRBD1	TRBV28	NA	CASSPYRGGNYGYTF	TGTGCCAGCAGTCCCTACAGGGGGGGGAACTATGGCTACACCTTC
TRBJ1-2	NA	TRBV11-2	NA	CASSLDGATNYGYTF	TGTGCCAGCAGCTTAGATGGGGCTACTAACTATGGCTACACCTTC
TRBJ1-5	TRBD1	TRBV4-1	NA	CASSQDDRGSQPQHF	TGCGCCAGCAGCCAAGACGACAGGGGATCGCAGCCCCAGCATTTT
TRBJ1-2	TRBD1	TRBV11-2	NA	CASSGNPGQGHGYTF	TGTGCCAGCAGCGGTAACCCCGGACAGGGCCATGGCTACACCTTC
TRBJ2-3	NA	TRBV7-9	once	CASPDPSGTSPGF	TGTGCCAGCCCCGACCCGTCCGGGACATCCCCAGGTTTT
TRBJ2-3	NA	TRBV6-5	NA	CASSFSGNSGDTQYF	TGTGCCAGCAGTTTTTCCGGGAACTCGGGAGATACGCAGTATTTT
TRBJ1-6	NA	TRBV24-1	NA	CATSALGRFHF	TGTGCCACCAGTGCCCTCGGGAGGTTCCACTTT
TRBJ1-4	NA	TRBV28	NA	CASSSLREKLFF	TGTGCCAGCAGTTCTCTGCGGGAAAAACTGTTTTTT
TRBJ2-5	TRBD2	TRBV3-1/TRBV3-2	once	CASSLRLAGGGSIQETQYF	TGTGCCAGCAGCCTCCGGCTAGCGGGGGGCGGATCCATCCAAGAGACCCAGTACTTC
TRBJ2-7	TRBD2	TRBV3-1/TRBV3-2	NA	CASSQGRGTFSYEQYF	TGTGCCAGCAGCCAAGGGCGGGGGACCTTCTCCTACGAGCAGTACTTC
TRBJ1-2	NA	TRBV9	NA	CASSGDPTEVEGYTF	TGTGCCAGCAGCGGAGACCCTACTGAGGTCGAGGGCTACACCTTC
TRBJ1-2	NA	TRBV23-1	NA	CASPGPDRTNYGYTF	TGCGCCAGCCCAGGGCCCGACAGGACTAACTATGGCTACACCTTC
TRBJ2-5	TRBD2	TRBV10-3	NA	CAISERLAETQYF	TGTGCCATCAGTGAAAGACTAGCGGAGACCCAGTACTTC
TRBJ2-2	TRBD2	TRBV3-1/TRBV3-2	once	CASSQETSGVYTGELFF	TGTGCCAGCAGCCAAGAGACTAGCGGGGTGTACACCGGGGAGCTGTTTTTT
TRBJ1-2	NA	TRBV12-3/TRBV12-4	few	CASSVQRGYGYTF	TGTGCCAGCAGCGTACAGAGAGGGTATGGCTACACCTTC
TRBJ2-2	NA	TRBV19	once	CASSIRWGELFF	TGTGCCAGTAGTATTCGGTGGGGGGAGCTGTTTTTT
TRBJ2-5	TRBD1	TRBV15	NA	CATSDDRGTQETQYF	TGTGCCACCAGCGACGACAGGGGGACCCAAGAGACCCAGTACTTC